This T cell receptor (beta chain) was profiled in a study of blood T cell repertoires in COVID-19. Clones were sequenced by immunoSEQ multiplex PCR, and TCRdb holds only the in-frame ones, with some missing. Of 150,000 to 200,000 clones listed, around 85% are singletons. Germline V gene sequence: CDR1 LGHNA, CDR2 YNFKEQ. V lost 1 base and J lost 0, with 7 bases in between. The CDR3 runs 14 residues. The chain uses TRBV4-2 and TRBJ2-7; D unclear. Sequencing was carried out using peripheral blood. The sequence was obtained from a woman at least 80 years old with acute or convalescent COVID-19. CDR3 DNA: TGTGCCAGCAGCCAAGGGGCATACTCCTACGAGCAGTACTTC. Translation: CASSQGAYSYEQYF.